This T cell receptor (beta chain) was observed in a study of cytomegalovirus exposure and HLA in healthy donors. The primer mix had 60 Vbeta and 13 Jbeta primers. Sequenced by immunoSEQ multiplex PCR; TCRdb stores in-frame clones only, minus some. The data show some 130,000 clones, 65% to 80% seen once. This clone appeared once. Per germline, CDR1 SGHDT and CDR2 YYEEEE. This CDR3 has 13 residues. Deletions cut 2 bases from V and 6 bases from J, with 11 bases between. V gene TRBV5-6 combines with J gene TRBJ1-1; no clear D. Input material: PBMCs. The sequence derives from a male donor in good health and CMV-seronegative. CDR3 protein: CASSFWRGAEAFF. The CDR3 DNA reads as TGTGCCAGCAGCTTCTGGCGGGGAGCTGAAGCTTTCTTT.